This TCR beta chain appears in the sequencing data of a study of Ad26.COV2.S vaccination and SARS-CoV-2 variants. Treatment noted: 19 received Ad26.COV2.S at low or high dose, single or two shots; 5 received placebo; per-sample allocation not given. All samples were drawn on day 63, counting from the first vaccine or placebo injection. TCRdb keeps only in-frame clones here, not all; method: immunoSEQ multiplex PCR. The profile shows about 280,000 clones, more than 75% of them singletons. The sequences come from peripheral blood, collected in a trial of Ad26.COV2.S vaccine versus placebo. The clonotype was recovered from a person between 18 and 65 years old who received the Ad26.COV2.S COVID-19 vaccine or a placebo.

The CDR3 DNA is TGTGCCAGCAGCCCCGGGACTAGCGTTGCGGAGACCCAGTACTTC. As protein: CASSPGTSVAETQYF. The chain employs TRBV7-3 and TRBJ2-5, with 10 bases fitting TRBD2. The J segment lost 5 bases and the V segment lost 5 bases, leaving 8 bases of the junction unmatched. The germline V gene encodes CDR1 SGHTA and CDR2 FQGTGA. The CDR3 length is 15 residues. The complete variable domain, with remaining parts taken from reference TRBV7-3 and TRBJ2-5, reads GAGVSQTPSNKVTEKGKYVELRCDPISGHTALYWYRQSLGQGPEFLIYFQGTGAADDSGLPNDRFFAVRPEGSVSTLKIQRTERGDSAVYLCASSPGTSVAETQYFGPGTRLLVL.